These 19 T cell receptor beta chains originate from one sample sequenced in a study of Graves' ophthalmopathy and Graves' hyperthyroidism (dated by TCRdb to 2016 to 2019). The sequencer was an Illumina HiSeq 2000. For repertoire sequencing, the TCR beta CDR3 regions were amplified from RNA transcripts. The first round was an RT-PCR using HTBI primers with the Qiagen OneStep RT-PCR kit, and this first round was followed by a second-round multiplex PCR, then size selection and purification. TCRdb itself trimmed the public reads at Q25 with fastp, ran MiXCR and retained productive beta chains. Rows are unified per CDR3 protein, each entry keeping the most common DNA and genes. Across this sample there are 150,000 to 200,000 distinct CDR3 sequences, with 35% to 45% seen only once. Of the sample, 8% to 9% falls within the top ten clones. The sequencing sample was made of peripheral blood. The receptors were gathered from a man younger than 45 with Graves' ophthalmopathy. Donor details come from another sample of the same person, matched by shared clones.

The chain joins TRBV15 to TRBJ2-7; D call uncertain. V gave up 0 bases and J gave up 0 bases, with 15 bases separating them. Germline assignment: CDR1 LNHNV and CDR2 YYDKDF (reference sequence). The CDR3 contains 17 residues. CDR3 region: CATSRDFGPLSSYEQYF. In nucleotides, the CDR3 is TGTGCCACCAGCAGAGATTTTGGACCCCTGAGCTCCTACGAGCAGTACTTC.

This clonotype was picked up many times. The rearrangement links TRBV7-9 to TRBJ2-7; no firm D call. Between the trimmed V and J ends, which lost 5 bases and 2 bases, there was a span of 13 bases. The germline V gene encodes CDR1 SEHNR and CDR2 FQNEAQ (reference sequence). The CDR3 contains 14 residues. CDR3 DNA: TGTGCCAGCAGCCCCGAGTATTCAACCTACGAGCAGTACTTC. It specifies CASSPEYSTYEQYF.

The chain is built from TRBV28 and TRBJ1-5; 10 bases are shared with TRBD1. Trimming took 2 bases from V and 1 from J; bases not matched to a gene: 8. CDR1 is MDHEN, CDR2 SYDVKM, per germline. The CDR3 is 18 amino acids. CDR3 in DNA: TGTGCCAGCAGTTTAACCCTTGGGGACAGGGGAAGCAATCAGCCCCAGCATTTT. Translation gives CASSLTLGDRGSNQPQHF.

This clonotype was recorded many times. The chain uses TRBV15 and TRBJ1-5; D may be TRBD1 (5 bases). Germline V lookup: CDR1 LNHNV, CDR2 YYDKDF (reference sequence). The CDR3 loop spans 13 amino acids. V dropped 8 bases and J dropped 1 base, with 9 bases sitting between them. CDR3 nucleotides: TGTGCCACCCAGGGCGCCAGCAATCAGCCCCAGCATTTT. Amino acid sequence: CATQGASNQPQHF.

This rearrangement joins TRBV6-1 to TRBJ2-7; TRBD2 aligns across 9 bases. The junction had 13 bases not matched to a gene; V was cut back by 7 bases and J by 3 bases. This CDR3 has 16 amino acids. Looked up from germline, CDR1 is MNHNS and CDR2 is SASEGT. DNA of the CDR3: TGTGCCAGCAAGGCTACAGCGGGAGGCGATTACTACGAGCAGTACTTC. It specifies CASKATAGGDYYEQYF.

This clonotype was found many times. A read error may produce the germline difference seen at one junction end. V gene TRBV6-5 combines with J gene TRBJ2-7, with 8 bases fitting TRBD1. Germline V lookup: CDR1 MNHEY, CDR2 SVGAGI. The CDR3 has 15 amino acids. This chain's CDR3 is CTSSYSTGVMDEQYF. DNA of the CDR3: TGTACCAGCAGTTACTCGACAGGGGTGATGGACGAGCAGTACTTC.

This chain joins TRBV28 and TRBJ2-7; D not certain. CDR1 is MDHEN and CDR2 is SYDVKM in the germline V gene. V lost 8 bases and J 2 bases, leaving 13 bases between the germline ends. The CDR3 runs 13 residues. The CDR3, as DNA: TGTGCCAGCCGCACCATCCCGACCTACGAGCAGTACTTC. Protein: CASRTIPTYEQYF.

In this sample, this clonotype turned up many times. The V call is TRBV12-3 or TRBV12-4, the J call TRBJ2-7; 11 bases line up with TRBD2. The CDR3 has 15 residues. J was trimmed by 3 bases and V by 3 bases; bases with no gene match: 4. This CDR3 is CASSLRLAGIYEQYF. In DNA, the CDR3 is TGTGCCAGCAGTTTGCGACTAGCGGGAATCTACGAGCAGTACTTC.

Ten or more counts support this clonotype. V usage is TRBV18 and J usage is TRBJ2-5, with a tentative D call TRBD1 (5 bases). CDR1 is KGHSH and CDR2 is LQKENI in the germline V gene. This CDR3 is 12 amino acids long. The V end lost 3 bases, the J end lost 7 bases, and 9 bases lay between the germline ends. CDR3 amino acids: CASSPTDRTQYF. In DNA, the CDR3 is TGTGCCAGCTCACCGACAGATCGGACCCAGTACTTC.

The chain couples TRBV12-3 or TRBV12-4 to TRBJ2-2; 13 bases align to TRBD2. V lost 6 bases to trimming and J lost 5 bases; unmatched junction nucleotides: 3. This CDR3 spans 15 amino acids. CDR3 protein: CASRPGLAGTGELFF. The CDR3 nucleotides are TGTGCCAGCAGACCGGGACTAGCGGGAACCGGGGAGCTGTTTTTT.

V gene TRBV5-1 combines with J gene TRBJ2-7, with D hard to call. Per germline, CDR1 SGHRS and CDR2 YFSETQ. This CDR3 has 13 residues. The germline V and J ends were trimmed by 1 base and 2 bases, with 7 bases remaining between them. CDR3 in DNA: TGCGCCAGCAGCTTGTCGCAACCCTACGAGCAGTACTTC. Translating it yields CASSLSQPYEQYF.

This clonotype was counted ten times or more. The CDR3 sequence: CASSLARAREQYF. The CDR3, as DNA: TGTGCCAGCAGTTTAGCCAGGGCGCGGGAGCAGTACTTC. V usage is TRBV27 and J usage is TRBJ2-7, with TRBD1 as a possible D gene (5 bases). CDR1 and CDR2 (germline): MNHEY, SMNVEV (reference sequence). The CDR3 has 13 residues. Trimming pared 2 bases from V and 7 bases from J, leaving 12 bases between.

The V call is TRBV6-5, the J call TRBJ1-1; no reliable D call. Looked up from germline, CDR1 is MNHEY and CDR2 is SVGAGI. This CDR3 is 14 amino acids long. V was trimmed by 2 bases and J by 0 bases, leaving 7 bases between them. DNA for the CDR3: TGTGCCAGCAGTTACAGTGGTGTGAACACTGAAGCTTTCTTT. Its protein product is CASSYSGVNTEAFF.

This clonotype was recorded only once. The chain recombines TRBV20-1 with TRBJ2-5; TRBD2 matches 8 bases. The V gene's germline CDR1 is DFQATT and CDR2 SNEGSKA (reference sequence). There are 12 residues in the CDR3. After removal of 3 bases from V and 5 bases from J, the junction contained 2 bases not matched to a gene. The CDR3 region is CSARGLVETQYF. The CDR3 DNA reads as TGCAGTGCTAGGGGACTAGTTGAGACCCAGTACTTC.

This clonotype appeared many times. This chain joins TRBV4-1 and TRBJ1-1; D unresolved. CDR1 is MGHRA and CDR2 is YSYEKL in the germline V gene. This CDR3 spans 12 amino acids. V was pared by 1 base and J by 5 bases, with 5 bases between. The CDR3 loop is CASSQGVTEAFF. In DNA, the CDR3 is TGCGCCAGCAGCCAAGGGGTTACTGAAGCTTTCTTT.

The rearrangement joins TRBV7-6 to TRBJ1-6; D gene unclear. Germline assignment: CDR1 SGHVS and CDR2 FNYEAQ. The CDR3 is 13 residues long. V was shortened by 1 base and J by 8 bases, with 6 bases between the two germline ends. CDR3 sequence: CASSLGVHSPLHF. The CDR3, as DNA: TGTGCCAGCAGCTTAGGGGTACATTCACCCCTCCACTTT. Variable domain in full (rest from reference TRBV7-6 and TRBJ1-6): GAGVSQSPRYKVTKRGQDVALRCDPISGHVSLYWYRQALGQGPEFLTYFNYEAQQDKSGLPNDRFSAERPEGSISTLTIQRTEQRDSAMYRCASSLGVHSPLHFGNGTRLTVT.

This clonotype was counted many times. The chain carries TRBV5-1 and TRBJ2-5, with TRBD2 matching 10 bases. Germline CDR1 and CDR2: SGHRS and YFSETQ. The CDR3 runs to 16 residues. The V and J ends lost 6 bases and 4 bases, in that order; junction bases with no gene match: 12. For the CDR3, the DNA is TGCGCCAGCACCCTCCTAGCGGGAGCTGTGGGAGAGACCCAGTACTTC. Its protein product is CASTLLAGAVGETQYF.

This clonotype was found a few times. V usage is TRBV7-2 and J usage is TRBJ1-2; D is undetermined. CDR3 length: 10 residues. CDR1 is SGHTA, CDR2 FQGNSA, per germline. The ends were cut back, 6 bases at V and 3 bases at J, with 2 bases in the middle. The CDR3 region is CASRDYGYTF. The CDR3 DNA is TGTGCCAGCAGGGACTATGGCTACACCTTC.

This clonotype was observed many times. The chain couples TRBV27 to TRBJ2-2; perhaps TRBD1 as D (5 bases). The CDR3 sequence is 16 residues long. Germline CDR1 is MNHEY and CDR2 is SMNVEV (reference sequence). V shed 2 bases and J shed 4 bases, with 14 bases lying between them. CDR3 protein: CASSLVREVGTGELFF. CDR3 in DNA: TGTGCCAGCAGTTTAGTCAGGGAAGTCGGCACCGGGGAGCTGTTTTTT.